Below are 16 T cell receptor beta chains sequenced from a single sample in a study of T cells in Graves' hyperthyroidism and ophthalmopathy. Amplification yielded TCR beta CDR3 regions, with RNA transcripts as the source. Using the HTBI primer set, a first-round RT-PCR was run on the TCR CDR3. TCRdb re-analysed the multiplex PCR reads in MiXCR, keeping a single row per CDR3 protein. The table has fewer than 400,000 distinct CDR3 sequences, around a quarter seen once. Sequencing was done on a sample of blood. The receptors stem from a man aged 50 or older with Graves' hyperthyroidism.

This clonotype has ten or more counts. The J gene is TRBJ2-3, the V gene TRBV5-1; D assignment may be TRBD1 or TRBD2 (7 bases each). The germline V gene encodes CDR1 SGHRS and CDR2 YFSETQ. The CDR3 sequence is 15 residues long. The V end was cut by 7 bases, the J end by 4 bases, with 19 bases between. The CDR3 region is CASGRGQSSPDTQYF. The CDR3 DNA reads as TGCGCCAGCGGGAGGGGACAGTCAAGTCCAGATACGCAGTATTTT.

The chain recombines TRBV2 with TRBJ2-2, with unresolved D. The length of the CDR3 is 14 residues. Germline V gene lookup returns CDR1 SNHLY and CDR2 FYNNEI. The ends were cut back, 5 bases at V and 8 bases at J, with 15 bases in the middle. This chain's CDR3 is CASSFQSVVGELFF. CDR3 DNA: TGTGCCAGCAGTTTTCAGTCGGTTGTAGGGGAGCTGTTTTTT. The variable domain in full, completed from reference TRBV2 and TRBJ2-2, reads EPEVTQTPSHQVTQMGQEVILRCVPISNHLYFYWYRQILGQKVEFLVSFYNNEISEKSEIFDDQFSVERPDGSNFTLKIRSTKLEDSAMYFCASSFQSVVGELFFGEGSRLTVL.

Ten or more counts support this clonotype. The chain carries TRBV2 and TRBJ2-1; 7 bases map to TRBD1. The CDR3 covers 13 residues. V shed 6 bases and J 8 bases; nucleotides not matched to a gene: 7. Looked up from germline, CDR1 is SNHLY and CDR2 is FYNNEI. CDR3 sequence: CASSRTGRYEQFF. The DNA of the CDR3 is TGTGCCAGCAGCCGGACAGGACGGTATGAGCAGTTCTTC.

This clonotype was detected only a few times. This chain joins TRBV19 and TRBJ2-5, with TRBD2 identical over 7 bases. Germline CDR1 and CDR2: LNHDA and SQIVND (reference sequence). The V gene end was trimmed by 5 bases and the J gene end by 5 bases; junction bases not matched to a gene: 8. The length of the CDR3 is 14 residues. The CDR3 sequence is CASSDLAASETQYF. CDR3 DNA sequence: TGTGCCAGTAGTGATCTAGCGGCCTCCGAGACCCAGTACTTC.

The chain employs TRBV11-3 and TRBJ2-3, with D tentatively TRBD2 (5 bases). The CDR3 sequence is 15 residues long. Trimming took 5 bases from V and 7 from J, leaving 19 bases between them. Germline V gene sequence: CDR1 SGHNT, CDR2 YENEEA. This chain's CDR3 is CASSQRTGYTYTQYF. In nucleotides, the CDR3 is TGTGCCAGCAGCCAAAGGACGGGATACACTTATACGCAGTATTTT.

About this clonotype: Here the CDR3 omits its conserved ending phenylalanine or tryptophan, so a read error is the likely source. V is TRBV12-3 or TRBV12-4 and J is TRBJ2-7; TRBD2 agrees at 13 bases. The CDR3 loop spans 17 amino acids. Losses at the gene ends were 5 bases for V and 4 bases for J; bases not matched to a gene: 11. The CDR3: CASSLATRTSGRYEQYL. The CDR3 coding sequence is TGTGCCAGCAGTCTCGCGACCCGGACTAGCGGGAGATACGAGCAGTACCTC.

The table lists this clonotype with a few counts. The chain recombines TRBV11-2 with TRBJ1-5; D remains unclear. Germline CDR1 is SGHAT and CDR2 is FQNNGV. CDR3 length: 15 residues. V gave up 8 bases and J gave up 7 bases, with 21 bases separating them. This chain's CDR3 is CASFARATCGQPQHF. The CDR3 DNA follows: TGTGCCAGCTTTGCGCGGGCAACATGCGGACAGCCCCAGCATTTT.

In its sample, this clonotype was seen a few times. This chain connects TRBV12-3 or TRBV12-4 to TRBJ2-1, with 8 nucleotides matching TRBD2. The CDR3 loop spans 13 amino acids. V shed 6 bases, J shed 8 bases, and the junction held 6 bases outside the gene matches. The CDR3 sequence: CASSLSGRDEQFF. CDR3 DNA sequence: TGTGCCAGCAGCCTGTCCGGGAGGGATGAGCAGTTCTTC.

This clonotype was detected many times. This chain uses TRBV27 with TRBJ2-5, with D unresolved. CDR3 length: 13 amino acids. In germline, CDR1 is MNHEY, CDR2 SMNVEV (reference sequence). V was cut by 5 bases and J by 3 bases, with 10 bases left in between. CDR3 region: CASSPQQEETQYF. For the CDR3, the DNA is TGTGCCAGCAGTCCTCAGCAAGAAGAGACCCAGTACTTC.

This rearrangement joins TRBV19 to TRBJ2-4; 7 bases match TRBD2. There are 12 residues in the CDR3. Germline lookup yields CDR1 LNHDA and CDR2 SQIVND (reference sequence). J gave up 7 bases and V 7 bases, and 4 bases lay outside the gene matches. Here the CDR3 DNA reads TGTGCCAGTAAACGGGAGGATAACATTCAGTACTTC. This codes for CASKREDNIQYF.

This clonotype was detected a few times. This CDR3 reads CASSDEEGNIQYF. CDR3 in DNA: TGTGCCAGCAGTGATGAGGAGGGAAACATTCAGTACTTC. The V and J genes are TRBV2 and TRBJ2-4; perhaps TRBD2 as D (6 bases). V dropped 3 bases and J dropped 6 bases, with 9 bases sitting between them. The CDR3 runs 13 residues. Germline CDR1 and CDR2: SNHLY and FYNNEI. The full variable domain, rest sourced from reference TRBV2 and TRBJ2-4, is EPEVTQTPSHQVTQMGQEVILRCVPISNHLYFYWYRQILGQKVEFLVSFYNNEISEKSEIFDDQFSVERPDGSNFTLKIRSTKLEDSAMYFCASSDEEGNIQYFGAGTRLSVL.

This chain links TRBV3-1 with TRBJ2-1; the D gene is possibly TRBD2 (6 bases). Trimming left V 3 bases short and J 7 bases short, with 16 bases between. The CDR3 consists of 15 residues. Germline V gene data show CDR1 as LGHDT and CDR2 as YNNKEL (reference sequence). The CDR3 protein is CASSHTLLGGNEQFF. Here the CDR3 DNA reads TGTGCCAGCAGCCACACCCTCTTAGGAGGGAATGAGCAGTTCTTC.

This clonotype was detected many times. The chain couples TRBV27 to TRBJ2-5, with D unclear. Germline CDR1 reads MNHEY; CDR2 reads SMNVEV (reference sequence). CDR3 size: 13 residues. Trimming stripped 5 bases from V and 0 bases from J, with 7 bases between. CDR3 protein: CASSGHNQETQYF. For the CDR3, the DNA is TGTGCCAGCAGTGGGCACAACCAAGAGACCCAGTACTTC.

At least ten counts were recorded for this clonotype. The genes are TRBV28 and TRBJ2-1, with no clear D. There are 13 residues in the CDR3. Germline V gene data show CDR1 as MDHEN and CDR2 as SYDVKM. The germline V and J ends were trimmed by 7 bases and 8 bases, with 15 bases remaining between them. In DNA, the CDR3 is TGTGCCAGCACCCCAACCCCCCGGTATGAGCAGTTCTTC. It yields the protein CASTPTPRYEQFF.

This clonotype was seen only a few times. This sequence joins TRBV29-1 and TRBJ2-1, with 11 bases that match TRBD2. CDR1 SQVTM and CDR2 ANQGSEA come from the germline V gene. This CDR3 contains 16 residues. The junction had 10 bases not matched to a gene; V was cut back by 3 bases and J by 6 bases. In DNA, the CDR3 is TGCAGCGTTGACACAGAGACTAGCGGGATAACCAATGAGCAGTTCTTC. Encoded protein: CSVDTETSGITNEQFF.

This chain uses TRBV24-1 with TRBJ2-1; TRBD2 matches at 7 bases. Germline-derived CDR1 and CDR2 are KGHDR and SFDVKD. The CDR3 loop spans 21 amino acids. Losses at the gene ends were 3 bases for V and 7 bases for J; bases not matched to a gene: 26. This CDR3 reads CATSDPSPRYRASGKPNEQFF. In DNA, the CDR3 is TGTGCCACCAGTGATCCCTCCCCACGGTATAGGGCTAGCGGAAAACCGAATGAGCAGTTCTTC.